This T cell receptor beta chain was observed in a study of CD8+ T cells in alopecia areata. The V and J ends lost 4 bases and 6 bases, in that order; junction bases with no gene match: 10. CDR1 is SGHNT and CDR2 is YYREEE in the germline V gene (reference sequence). The CDR3 length is 16 residues. TCR sequencing used cDNA made by reverse transcription of extracted RNA. Generated by immunoSEQ multiplex PCR, the TCRdb table keeps only in-frame clones and is missing some. Of some 120,000 clones listed, around 50% are singletons. This sequence was found in a human donor with alopecia areata. The chain recombines TRBV5-4 with TRBJ1-6; 7 positions match TRBD1. Sample: CD4+ T cells sorted from blood, taken at week 0. The CDR3 coding sequence is TGTGCCAGCAGCACAACAAACAGGGGCCGTAATTCACCCCTCCACTTT. This translates into CASSTTNRGRNSPLHF.